This TCR beta chain came from a study of blood T cell repertoires in COVID-19. As for the study in general: Samples representing acute and convalescent COVID-19 were sourced from the United States, Italy and Spain.

In the original processing: By means of reference gene primer amplification, nucleated cell counts were estimated. TCRdb's table, derived via immunoSEQ multiplex PCR, lists solely in-frame clones and lacks some. V, J and clone size are taken as reported in that table, and D and trimming were inferred from the DNA itself. This sample carries around 160,000 clones, approximately 83% of them seen once, and the ten largest clones take 8%. This CDR3 is 15 amino acids long. Germline values: CDR1 SGHRS, CDR2 YFSETQ. The J segment lost 5 bases and the V segment lost 4 bases, leaving 9 bases of the junction unmatched. Seattle patient enrollment occurred during active infection, with longitudinal follow-up thereafter.

The sequence came from a woman aged 60-75 years with COVID-19, enrolled during active disease. The V gene is TRBV5-1, the J gene TRBJ2-3; TRBD2 aligns across 8 bases. The sequenced sample consisted of peripheral blood. CDR3 loop: CASSGGWREEDTQYF. For the CDR3, the DNA is TGCGCCAGCAGCGGTGGGTGGCGGGAGGAAGATACGCAGTATTTT.